This is a list of T cell receptor beta chains from one sample in a study of naive CD8 T cells in extremely preterm neonates. TCRdb keeps only in-frame clones here, not all; method: immunoSEQ multiplex PCR. This table holds 5,500 to 7,000 clones, around 97% found once. Source material: naive CD8+ T cells from blood. Receptor source: a human donor in good health. The CDR3 runs from the conserved cysteine through the conserved F or W. The D gene is left open where the match is weak. Clone size, where shown, is once, few, many, or a class for clones that have expanded.

j_gene,d_gene,v_gene,abundance,len,CDR3aa,CDR3nt
TRBJ1-5,.,TRBV27,.,15,CASGPVDRYNQPQHF,TGTGCCAGCGGACCCGTGGACAGATACAATCAGCCCCAGCATTTT
TRBJ1-6,TRBD1,TRBV18,few,13,CASSTTGVGPLHF,TGTGCCAGCTCAACGACAGGGGTAGGACCCCTCCACTTT
TRBJ1-5,.,TRBV4-1,.,16,CASSQGRGIGNQPQHF,TGCGCCAGCAGCCAAGGTAGGGGAATCGGCAATCAGCCCCAGCATTTT
TRBJ2-1,.,TRBV7-7,.,13,CASSLSPRNEQFF,TGTGCCAGCAGCCTAAGTCCGCGGAATGAGCAGTTCTTC
TRBJ1-2,TRBD1,TRBV11-2,once,16,CASRPTGTGGRYGYTF,TGTGCCAGCAGACCAACCGGGACAGGGGGGAGGTATGGCTACACCTTC
TRBJ1-1,TRBD1,TRBV6-1,.,17,CASSAIQGAIVPTEAFF,TGTGCCAGCAGTGCTATACAGGGGGCGATTGTACCCACTGAAGCTTTCTTT
TRBJ2-6,.,TRBV6-5,.,15,CASSLDRAGANVLTF,TGTGCCAGCAGCCTGGACAGAGCTGGGGCCAACGTCCTGACTTTC
TRBJ1-5,.,TRBV19,.,15,CASSPQGYSNQPQHF,TGTGCCAGTAGTCCTCAGGGATATAGCAATCAGCCCCAGCATTTT
TRBJ1-1,.,TRBV28,.,15,CASSSWTEGRAEAFF,TGTGCCAGCAGTTCCTGGACAGAGGGAAGGGCTGAAGCTTTCTTT
TRBJ2-3,TRBD2,TRBV28,.,16,CASGTSGGGGINTQYF,TGTGCCAGTGGGACTAGCGGGGGGGGAGGGATAAATACGCAGTATTTT
TRBJ2-7,.,TRBV28,.,14,CASRSARDAYEQYF,TGTGCCAGCAGATCCGCCAGGGATGCCTACGAGCAGTACTTC
TRBJ1-2,.,TRBV6-5,.,10,CASKGFGYTF,TGTGCCAGCAAGGGGTTTGGCTACACCTTC
TRBJ1-1,.,TRBV15,.,14,CALRDWRGNTEAFF,TGTGCCCTGCGAGACTGGCGAGGGAACACTGAAGCTTTCTTT
TRBJ1-1,TRBD1,TRBV9,.,14,CASSVRGLNTEAFF,TGTGCCAGCAGCGTAAGGGGGCTTAACACTGAAGCTTTCTTT
TRBJ1-5,.,TRBV7-6,.,14,CASSPGRGGQPQHF,TGTGCCAGCAGCCCCGGACGGGGAGGTCAGCCCCAGCATTTT
TRBJ2-7,TRBD1,TRBV9,.,14,CASSPGTGFYEQYF,TGTGCCAGCAGCCCCGGGACAGGGTTCTACGAGCAGTACTTC
TRBJ2-1,TRBD1,TRBV6-1,.,15,CASSPRTGYYNEQFF,TGTGCCAGCAGTCCGAGGACAGGGTACTACAATGAGCAGTTCTTC
TRBJ2-2,.,TRBV5-8,.,15,CASSWRDSRAGELFF,TGTGCCAGCAGCTGGAGGGACAGTCGGGCCGGGGAGCTGTTTTTT
TRBJ1-5,TRBD1,TRBV6-1,.,18,CASSDCRTGFICNQPQHF,TGTGCCAGCAGTGATTGTAGGACAGGGTTTATTTGCAATCAGCCCCAGCATTTT
TRBJ2-7,.,TRBV4-3,.,18,CASSQDTFSGDPTYEQYF,TGCGCCAGCAGCCAAGATACCTTCTCGGGGGACCCTACCTACGAGCAGTACTTC
TRBJ2-1,.,TRBV5-1,.,14,CASRQAVPYNEQFF,TGCGCCAGCAGACAAGCGGTTCCCTACAATGAGCAGTTCTTC
TRBJ1-1,TRBD1,TRBV28,.,14,CASHTDRVRTEAFF,TGTGCCAGCCACACAGACAGGGTTAGGACTGAAGCTTTCTTT
TRBJ2-1,TRBD2,TRBV28,.,16,CASTSGGGGRYNEQFF,TGTGCCAGCACCTCGGGGGGGGGAGGTCGATACAATGAGCAGTTCTTC
TRBJ1-3,.,TRBV19,.,16,CASSKRRTDSGNTIYF,TGTGCCAGTAGCAAACGGCGGACAGACTCTGGAAACACCATATATTTT
TRBJ2-7,TRBD2,TRBV7-6,.,17,CASSSNTGTSGSYEQYF,TGTGCCAGCAGCTCTAACACCGGGACTAGCGGGAGTTACGAGCAGTACTTC
TRBJ1-1,.,TRBV20-1,.,11,CSARARAEAFF,TGCAGTGCTAGAGCTCGGGCTGAAGCTTTCTTT
TRBJ2-7,.,TRBV2,.,12,CATTSSSHEQYF,TGTGCCACAACTAGCTCTTCCCACGAGCAGTACTTC
TRBJ2-5,.,TRBV7-9,once,11,CASRGGGTQYF,TGTGCCAGCAGGGGAGGGGGGACCCAGTACTTC
TRBJ2-1,.,TRBV7-2,once,15,CASSFRLGIINEQFF,TGTGCCAGCAGCTTCCGACTAGGTATAATAAATGAGCAGTTCTTC
TRBJ2-5,TRBD2,TRBV27,.,15,CASRGLAGGPGTQYF,TGTGCCAGCAGGGGTCTTGCGGGAGGGCCTGGGACCCAGTACTTC
TRBJ2-7,.,TRBV4-1,.,15,CASSHPAQGFYEQYF,TGCGCCAGCAGCCACCCAGCTCAGGGTTTCTACGAGCAGTACTTC
TRBJ1-3,.,TRBV5-1,.,16,CASSLAGGGPGNTIYF,TGCGCCAGCAGCTTGGCCGGGGGAGGACCTGGAAACACCATATATTTT
TRBJ2-1,TRBD2,TRBV2,.,14,CASRVTSGGGEQFF,TGTGCCAGCAGGGTGACTAGCGGGGGGGGTGAGCAGTTCTTC
TRBJ2-2,.,TRBV7-3,.,13,CASSYTNTGELFF,TGTGCCAGCAGTTATACGAACACCGGGGAGCTGTTTTTT
TRBJ1-1,.,TRBV10-3,.,13,CAIGRGGGTEAFF,TGTGCCATCGGGAGGGGGGGTGGAACTGAAGCTTTCTTT
TRBJ2-5,TRBD1,TRBV11-3,.,18,CASSSSFPSGQGLETQYF,TGTGCCAGCAGCTCCAGTTTCCCCTCCGGACAGGGCCTGGAGACCCAGTACTTC
TRBJ2-5,TRBD1,TRBV7-6,.,14,CASKPGTGGETQYF,TGTGCCAGCAAACCCGGGACAGGGGGAGAGACCCAGTACTTC
TRBJ2-6,.,TRBV18,.,17,CASSFTIRGSGANVLTF,TGTGCCAGCTCCTTTACTATTAGGGGCTCTGGGGCCAACGTCCTGACTTTC
TRBJ1-2,.,TRBV9,.,16,CASSGGEAVRIYGYTF,TGTGCCAGCAGCGGGGGGGAAGCAGTTCGCATCTATGGCTACACCTTC
TRBJ2-2,.,TRBV7-9,.,14,CASSLTGVAGELFF,TGTGCCAGCAGCTTGACGGGGGTGGCCGGGGAGCTGTTTTTT